The following is a T cell receptor (beta chain) sequence with its context. The target antigen is unknown. The gene symbols are mouse symbols. The sequenced fragment ends 4 residues before the CDR3 boundary, so the rest is inferred from the germline J gene. CDR1 is NSHNY, CDR2 SYGAGN, per germline. The CDR3 length is 15 residues. Sequencing templates came from extracted RNA that was reverse transcribed into cDNA. Repertoires were generated with immunoSEQ multiplex PCR, while TCRdb's copy carries only in-frame clones and drops some. The sample shows 270,000 or so clones, none of them appearing just once. CD4, CD8alpha, NKG2D, NKG2ACE and other markers guided sorting of pooled cutaneous lymph node cells. This sample was taken from a study of CD8+ T cells in alopecia areata. Looking at the study overall: Female C3H/HeJ mice aged roughly 6-11 weeks received skin from spontaneously alopecic C3H/HeJ graft donors aged about 6-13 months. General study points: Normal skin contains resident alphabeta T cells, and these are also sequenced in scalp samples. Lesional scalp exceeded normal scalp in clonality, especially in alopecia totalis/universalis.

The chain is built from TRBV13-1 and TRBJ2-1, with D tentatively TRBD2 (7 bases). This clonotype originated in a C3H/HeJ mouse with alopecia areata. Strain haplotype at MHC: H2-k. Sequenced: CD4+ T cells sorted from a lymph node. Incomplete CDR3 DNA: TGTGCCAGCAGTGATTTGGGGGGCGCGCCGGCT. This encodes CASSDLGGAPA. The whole CDR3 protein reads CASSDLGGAPAEQFF.